This T cell receptor (beta chain) was identified during a study of CD8 T cells in Susac syndrome. Per the germline V gene, CDR1 is LGHDT and CDR2 is YNNKEL (reference sequence). The CDR3 runs 14 residues. V lost 1 base and J lost 2, with 9 bases in between. Peripheral blood CD8+ and CD4+ T cells were profiled by TCR beta sequencing. TEMRA cells were FACS-enriched, while CD8+ and CD4+ T cells were negatively isolated. Random hexamers were used to reverse transcribe the RNA input (roughly 0.5 to 1 ug). In TCRdb, the immunoSEQ multiplex PCR reads were re-called with MiXCR into one record per CDR3 protein. Of around 200,000 distinct CDR3 sequences in the sample, about 94% were seen once.

This chain uses TRBV3-1 with TRBJ2-7; D gene ambiguous. The sequence derives from a human donor with Susac syndrome. The source material was CD4+ T cells from PBMCs. CDR3 nucleotides: TGTGCCAGCAGCCAAGGGTCCTCCGCCTACGAGCAGTACTTC. It is translated as CASSQGSSAYEQYF.